These 20 T cell receptor beta chains were all obtained from the same sample, sequenced in a study of blood T cell repertoires in COVID-19. Repertoires were generated with immunoSEQ multiplex PCR, while TCRdb's copy carries only in-frame clones and drops some. The sample lists roughly 200,000 clones; about four fifths were seen once. Sample: peripheral blood. These receptors were taken from a man aged 65 to 79 with active or convalescent COVID-19.

The chain uses TRBV3-1 (or the pseudogene TRBV3-2) and TRBJ1-2; 9 nucleotides match TRBD1. Germline-derived CDR1 and CDR2 are LGHDT and YNNKEL (reference sequence). The CDR3 is 15 residues long. V lost 4 bases to trimming and J lost 6 bases; unmatched junction nucleotides: 9. The CDR3 region is CASSPRTGAAHGYTF. CDR3 coding DNA: TGTGCCAGCAGCCCTAGGACAGGGGCGGCGCATGGCTACACCTTC.

The rearrangement joins TRBV18 to TRBJ2-2; 7 bases are a match to TRBD1. This CDR3 region has 15 residues. CDR1 KGHSH and CDR2 LQKENI come from the germline V gene. V shed 6 bases and J 4 bases; nucleotides not matched to a gene: 8. The CDR3 loop is CASSSSTGSTGELFF. DNA of the CDR3: TGTGCCAGCTCGAGTTCGACAGGGTCCACCGGGGAGCTGTTTTTT.

V is TRBV5-1 and J is TRBJ2-5; 8 bases agree with TRBD2. The trim removed 1 base at V and 1 base at J, leaving 6 bases unmatched. Germline CDR1 reads SGHRS; CDR2 reads YFSETQ. This CDR3 contains 16 residues. The CDR3 spells CASSLWGGGSQETQYF. The CDR3 region has the DNA TGCGCCAGCAGCTTGTGGGGCGGGGGGTCCCAAGAGACCCAGTACTTC.

The rearrangement links TRBV12-3 or TRBV12-4 to TRBJ2-4; tentatively, D is TRBD2 (5 bases). Trimming stripped 7 bases from V and 8 bases from J, with 15 bases between. This CDR3 has 13 residues. The CDR3 is CASTPAGADIQYF. CDR3 coding DNA: TGTGCCAGCACGCCTGCAGGAGCGGACATTCAGTACTTC.

The J gene is TRBJ1-5, the V gene TRBV15, with TRBD1 as a possible D gene (5 bases). This CDR3 spans 14 amino acids. Per germline, CDR1 LNHNV and CDR2 YYDKDF (reference sequence). The V end was cut by 0 bases, the J end by 6 bases, with 9 bases between. The chain's CDR3 is CATSRDHQGQPQHF. CDR3 nucleotide sequence: TGTGCCACCAGCAGAGATCATCAGGGTCAGCCCCAGCATTTT. The full variable domain, in which reference TRBV15 and TRBJ1-5 provide the parts outside the CDR3, is DAMVIQNPRYQVTQFGKPVTLSCSQTLNHNVMYWYQQKSSQAPKLLFHYYDKDFNNEADTPDNFQSRRPNTSFCFLDIRSPGLGDTAMYLCATSRDHQGQPQHFGDGTRLSIL.

The chain carries TRBV6-2 or TRBV6-3 and TRBJ1-1; 7 bases fit TRBD1. From germline, CDR1 is MNHEY and CDR2 SVGEGT. The CDR3 covers 16 residues. Trimming at V came to 5 bases and at J to 0 bases, leaving 9 bases not matched to a gene. DNA of the CDR3: TGTGCCAGCAGTACCGGGACAGCCTTCATGAACACTGAAGCTTTCTTT. Residues: CASSTGTAFMNTEAFF.

CDR3 protein: CSLKGGGEETQYF. The CDR3 bases are TGCAGCCTTAAAGGGGGCGGGGAAGAGACCCAGTACTTC. V usage is TRBV29-1 and J usage is TRBJ2-5; a possible D gene is TRBD1 (7 bases). V lost 8 bases, J lost 3 bases, and 16 bases lay in between. The CDR3 extends over 13 amino acids. CDR1 and CDR2 (germline): SQVTM, ANQGSEA.

The CDR3 here is CASNGQGTDYGYTF. The CDR3 nucleotides are TGCGCCAGCAACGGACAGGGGACGGACTATGGCTACACCTTC. The rearrangement joins TRBV5-1 to TRBJ1-2; 9 positions match TRBD1. This CDR3 is 14 amino acids long. Losses at the gene ends were 6 bases for V and 3 bases for J; bases not matched to a gene: 6. Germline CDR1 reads SGHRS; CDR2 reads YFSETQ.

The chain links TRBV2 to TRBJ2-7; D may be TRBD1 (6 bases). The V end was cut by 4 bases, the J end by 5 bases, with 9 bases between. CDR1 and CDR2 (germline): SNHLY, FYNNEI. CDR3 length equals 12 residues. Here the CDR3 reads CASSGRGDEQYF. The DNA for the CDR3 is TGTGCCAGCAGTGGCAGGGGCGACGAGCAGTACTTC.

The chain has TRBV2 and TRBJ1-2, with a tentative D call TRBD1 (6 bases). Germline V gene lookup returns CDR1 SNHLY and CDR2 FYNNEI. Trimming removed 2 bases from V and 5 bases from J, with 9 bases in between. This CDR3 has 13 amino acids. The CDR3 sequence is CASSERQEYGYTF. CDR3 bases: TGTGCCAGCAGTGAACGACAGGAGTATGGCTACACCTTC.

This clone has a single count. The V and J genes are TRBV29-1 and TRBJ1-1, with 11 bases identical to TRBD1. This CDR3 spans 14 amino acids. The trim removed 8 bases at V and 11 bases at J, leaving 16 bases unmatched. Germline V gene data show CDR1 as SQVTM and CDR2 as ANQGSEA. This chain's CDR3 is CSLRTGTGGLWAFF. CDR3 in DNA: TGCAGCCTACGAACCGGGACAGGGGGGTTATGGGCTTTCTTT.

The V call is TRBV9, the J call TRBJ1-6; 7 nucleotides align to TRBD1. Germline V lookup: CDR1 SGDLS, CDR2 YYNGEE. Losses at the gene ends were 3 bases for V and 8 bases for J; bases not matched to a gene: 8. The CDR3 covers 15 residues. The CDR3 sequence: CASSAQTGKDSPLHF. CDR3 bases: TGTGCCAGCAGCGCCCAGACAGGGAAAGATTCACCCCTCCACTTT.

The genes are TRBV5-1 and TRBJ2-3; a weak D match, TRBD1 (5 bases). V was cut by 4 bases and J by 0 bases, with 18 bases left in between. Per germline, CDR1 SGHRS and CDR2 YFSETQ. This CDR3 contains 17 residues. As DNA, the CDR3 is TGCGCCAGCAGCATGGGAAATGGTGGGGCCAGCACAGATACGCAGTATTTT. Translating it yields CASSMGNGGASTDTQYF.

The chain carries TRBV29-1 and TRBJ2-5; D is unclear. The germline V gene encodes CDR1 SQVTM and CDR2 ANQGSEA. Deletions cut 6 bases from V and 5 bases from J, with 10 bases between. This CDR3 has 11 amino acids. CDR3: CSVPSGETQYF. The CDR3, as DNA: TGCAGCGTACCATCAGGCGAGACCCAGTACTTC.

This chain links TRBV4-3 with TRBJ2-5, with TRBD1 identical over 9 bases. The CDR3 covers 16 residues. The V segment lost 0 bases and the J segment 5 bases; nucleotides outside the gene matches: 7. CDR1 and CDR2 (germline): LGHNA, YSLEER. The CDR3 here is CASSQELAGQGETQYF. The CDR3 DNA is TGCGCCAGCAGCCAAGAATTGGCCGGACAGGGGGAGACCCAGTACTTC.

J is TRBJ2-1 and V is TRBV29-1, with 7 bases fitting TRBD1. The CDR3 covers 13 residues. CDR1 is SQVTM and CDR2 is ANQGSEA in the germline V gene. Trimming at V came to 8 bases and at J to 1 base, leaving 5 bases not matched to a gene. Here the CDR3 DNA reads TGCAGCCTCACCAGGGGGTCCTACAATGAGCAGTTCTTC. The encoded protein is CSLTRGSYNEQFF.

V and J are TRBV5-8 and TRBJ2-3; 16 bases are shared with TRBD2. Per the germline V gene, CDR1 is SGHTS and CDR2 is YDEGEE. After removal of 0 bases from V and 2 bases from J, the junction contained 3 bases not matched to a gene. There are 18 residues in the CDR3. The DNA for the CDR3 is TGTGCCAGCAGCTTGGGTGGGACTAGCGGGGGGGCCACAGATACGCAGTATTTT. Translation gives CASSLGGTSGGATDTQYF.

V usage is TRBV30 and J usage is TRBJ1-3, with D maybe TRBD1 (5 bases). Trimming pared 5 bases from V and 8 bases from J, leaving 16 bases between. The CDR3 totals 13 residues. CDR1 is GTSNPN and CDR2 is SVGIG in the germline V gene (reference sequence). The CDR3 DNA is TGTGCCTGGCAGAGTGCCCAGGGTCACACCATATATTTT. Translation: CAWQSAQGHTIYF.

V gene TRBV6-5 combines with J gene TRBJ1-1; D is unclear. The CDR3 runs 12 residues. Germline assignment: CDR1 MNHEY and CDR2 SVGAGI. Trimming pared 6 bases from V and 4 bases from J, leaving 9 bases between. For the CDR3, the DNA is TGTGCCAGCAGCCCCGCGGGCACTGAAGCTTTCTTT. It specifies CASSPAGTEAFF.

The V call is TRBV6-5, the J call TRBJ1-2; D unclear. V was trimmed by 0 bases and J by 7 bases, leaving 12 bases between them. The CDR3 contains 14 residues. Germline V gene data show CDR1 as MNHEY and CDR2 as SVGAGI. Here the CDR3 reads CASSYSPVSGGYTF. The CDR3 DNA follows: TGTGCCAGCAGTTACTCGCCAGTATCAGGTGGCTACACCTTC.